This entry describes one T cell receptor beta chain. The antigen remains undetermined. Next came a second PCR, run for about 6 to 11 cycles, which used a sample-barcoded 5' primer along with a J-beta primer mix. TCRdb reprocessed the 5' RACE reads with MiXCR, giving one entry per CDR3 protein. This sample has about 1.6 million distinct CDR3 sequences, with approximately 32% found just once. Healthy Caucasian individuals from Russia aged roughly 6 to 90 were enrolled as donors. This CDR3 region has 13 residues. Germline assignment: CDR1 KGHSH and CDR2 LQKENI. The V gene end was trimmed by 5 bases and the J gene end by 8 bases; junction bases not matched to a gene: 8. This record belongs to a study of blood T cells in healthy people across ages. Study conclusions and caveats: Age advanced and TCR beta diversity per million T cells fell, roughly linearly. TCR beta diversity tracked closely with naive T cell percentage.

The clonotype comes from a woman younger than 45 in good health. Material: blood. V usage is TRBV18 and J usage is TRBJ1-1; 7 bases match TRBD1. CDR3 sequence (DNA): TGTGCCAGCTCAGACCCGGGACAGAAAGAAGCTTTCTTT. Translating it yields CASSDPGQKEAFF.